Included here is one TCR beta chain sequence, with context. Its antigen is unknown. TCRdb's copy holds only in-frame clones and misses some; the assay was immunoSEQ multiplex PCR. Here the sample spans 140,000 to 150,000 clones, 85% to 90% being singletons. This CDR3 is 13 amino acids long. V shed 5 bases and J shed 12 bases, with 19 bases lying between them. Germline CDR1 LGHNA, CDR2 YNFKEQ. This sample is drawn from a study of T cell responses to AZD1222 COVID-19 vaccine. General study points: Vaccination with two AZD1222 doses was followed by a rise in Spike-specific TCR breadth and depth. The number of AZD1222 recipients seropositive at baseline was only five or six.

The clonotype comes from an adult in good health. The chain employs TRBV4-2 and TRBJ1-2; TRBD1 is a possible D gene (6 bases). The starting material was peripheral blood, obtained on day 0 of AZD1222 vaccination. The DNA for the CDR3 is TGTGCCAGCAGCGCCGTGGCAGGGGCCCATGACACCTTC. This gives the protein CASSAVAGAHDTF.